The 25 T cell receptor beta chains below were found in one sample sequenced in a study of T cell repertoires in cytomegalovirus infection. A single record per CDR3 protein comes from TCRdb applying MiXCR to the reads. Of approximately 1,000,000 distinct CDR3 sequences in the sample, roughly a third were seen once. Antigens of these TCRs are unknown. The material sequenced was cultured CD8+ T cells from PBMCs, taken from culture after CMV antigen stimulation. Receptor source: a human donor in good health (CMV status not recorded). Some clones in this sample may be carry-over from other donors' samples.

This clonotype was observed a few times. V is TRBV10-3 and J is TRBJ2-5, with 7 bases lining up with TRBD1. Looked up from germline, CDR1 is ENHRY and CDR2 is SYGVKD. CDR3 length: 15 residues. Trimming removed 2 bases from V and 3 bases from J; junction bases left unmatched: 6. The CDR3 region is CAISERKGGKETQYF. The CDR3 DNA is TGTGCCATCAGTGAGAGGAAAGGGGGCAAAGAGACCCAGTACTTC.

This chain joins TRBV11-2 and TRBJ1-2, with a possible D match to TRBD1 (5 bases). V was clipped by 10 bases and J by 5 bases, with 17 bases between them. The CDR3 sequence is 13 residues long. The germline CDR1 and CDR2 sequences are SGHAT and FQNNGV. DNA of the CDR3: TGTGCCACCCCATCGCAGACAGCTTATGGCTACACCTTC. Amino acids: CATPSQTAYGYTF.

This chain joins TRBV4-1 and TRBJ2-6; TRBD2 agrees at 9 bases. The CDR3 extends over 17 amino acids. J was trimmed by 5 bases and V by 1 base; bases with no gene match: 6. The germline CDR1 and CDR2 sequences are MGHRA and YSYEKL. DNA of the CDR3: TGCGCCAGCAGCCAAGGGGTAGCGGGGGACAGGGCCAACGTCCTGACTTTC. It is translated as CASSQGVAGDRANVLTF.

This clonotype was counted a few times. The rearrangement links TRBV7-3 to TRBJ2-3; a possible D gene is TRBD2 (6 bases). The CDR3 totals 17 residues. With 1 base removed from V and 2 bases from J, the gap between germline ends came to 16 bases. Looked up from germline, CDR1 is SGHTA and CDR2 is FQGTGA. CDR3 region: CASSLIGSGEDTDTQYF. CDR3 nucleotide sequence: TGTGCCAGCAGCTTAATAGGCTCGGGGGAAGACACAGATACGCAGTATTTT.

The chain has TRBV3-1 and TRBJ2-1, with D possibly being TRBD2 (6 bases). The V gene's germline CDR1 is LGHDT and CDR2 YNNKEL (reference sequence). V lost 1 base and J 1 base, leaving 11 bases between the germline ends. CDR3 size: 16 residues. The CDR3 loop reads CASSQGRAGSYNEQFF. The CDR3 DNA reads TGTGCCAGCAGCCAAGGTCGGGCGGGGTCCTACAATGAGCAGTTCTTC.

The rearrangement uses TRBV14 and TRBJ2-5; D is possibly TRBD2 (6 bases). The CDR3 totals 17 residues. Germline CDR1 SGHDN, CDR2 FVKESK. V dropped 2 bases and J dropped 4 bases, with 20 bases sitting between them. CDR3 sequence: CASSQTALAPFLETQYF. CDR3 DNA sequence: TGTGCCAGCAGCCAAACGGCACTAGCCCCGTTTCTAGAGACCCAGTACTTC.

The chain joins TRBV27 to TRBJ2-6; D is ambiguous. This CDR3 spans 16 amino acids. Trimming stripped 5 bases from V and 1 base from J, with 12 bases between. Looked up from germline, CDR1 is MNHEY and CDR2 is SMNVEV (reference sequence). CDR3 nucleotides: TGTGCCAGCAGTGAACTCCGGAGTTCTGGGGCCAACGTCCTGACTTTC. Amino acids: CASSELRSSGANVLTF.

CDR3 in DNA: TGTGCCACCAAATTCGGGAGGGGCACTGAAGCTTTCTTT. Its protein is CATKFGRGTEAFF. The chain has TRBV19 and TRBJ1-1; tentative D call: TRBD1 (5 bases). Looked up from germline, CDR1 is LNHDA and CDR2 is SQIVND (reference sequence). The CDR3 extends over 13 amino acids. Deletions cut 10 bases from V and 4 bases from J, with 16 bases between.

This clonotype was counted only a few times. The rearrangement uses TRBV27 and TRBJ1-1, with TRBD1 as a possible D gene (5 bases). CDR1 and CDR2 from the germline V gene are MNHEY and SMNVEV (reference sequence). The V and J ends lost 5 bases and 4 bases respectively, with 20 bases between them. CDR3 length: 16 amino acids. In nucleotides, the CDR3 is TGTGCCAGCAGTCCCCGTCCCTCAGGGTTGGGCACTGAAGCTTTCTTT. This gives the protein CASSPRPSGLGTEAFF.

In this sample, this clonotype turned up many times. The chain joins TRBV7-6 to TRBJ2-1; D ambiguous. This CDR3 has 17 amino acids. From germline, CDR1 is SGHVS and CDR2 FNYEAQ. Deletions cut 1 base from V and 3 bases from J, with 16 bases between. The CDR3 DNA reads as TGTGCCAGCAGCTTAGAAGTGTTGGAGCGTGGCTACAATGAGCAGTTCTTC. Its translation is CASSLEVLERGYNEQFF.

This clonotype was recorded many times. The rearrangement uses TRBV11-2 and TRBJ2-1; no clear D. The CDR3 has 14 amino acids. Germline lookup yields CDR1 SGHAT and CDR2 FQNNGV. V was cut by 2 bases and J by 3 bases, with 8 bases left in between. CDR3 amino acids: CASSLRPNYNEQFF. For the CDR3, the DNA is TGTGCCAGCAGCTTAAGGCCGAACTACAATGAGCAGTTCTTC.

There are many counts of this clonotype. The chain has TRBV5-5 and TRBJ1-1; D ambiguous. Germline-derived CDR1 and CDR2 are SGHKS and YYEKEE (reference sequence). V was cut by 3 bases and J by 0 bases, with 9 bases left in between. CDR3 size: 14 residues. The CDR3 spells CASSYGLMNTEAFF. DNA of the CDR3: TGTGCCAGCAGCTACGGACTGATGAACACTGAAGCTTTCTTT.

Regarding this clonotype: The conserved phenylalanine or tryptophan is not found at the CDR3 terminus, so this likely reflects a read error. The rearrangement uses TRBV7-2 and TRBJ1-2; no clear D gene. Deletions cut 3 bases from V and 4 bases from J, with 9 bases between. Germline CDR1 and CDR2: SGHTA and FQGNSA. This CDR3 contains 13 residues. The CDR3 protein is CASSFDVSYGYTC. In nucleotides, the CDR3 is TGTGCCAGCAGCTTCGACGTTAGCTATGGCTACACCTGC.

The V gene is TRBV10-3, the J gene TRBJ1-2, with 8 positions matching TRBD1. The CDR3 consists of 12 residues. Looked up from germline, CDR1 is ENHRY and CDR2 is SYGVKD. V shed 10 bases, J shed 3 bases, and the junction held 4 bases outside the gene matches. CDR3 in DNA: TGTGCCACCGAGGACAGGGACTATGGCTACACCTTC. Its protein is CATEDRDYGYTF.

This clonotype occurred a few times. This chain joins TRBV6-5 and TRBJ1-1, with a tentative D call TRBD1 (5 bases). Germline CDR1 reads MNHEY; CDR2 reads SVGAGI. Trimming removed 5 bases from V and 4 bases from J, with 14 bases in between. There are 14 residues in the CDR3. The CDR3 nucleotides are TGTGCCAGCAGTCTACAGGTGTCGGGCACTGAAGCTTTCTTT. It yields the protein CASSLQVSGTEAFF.

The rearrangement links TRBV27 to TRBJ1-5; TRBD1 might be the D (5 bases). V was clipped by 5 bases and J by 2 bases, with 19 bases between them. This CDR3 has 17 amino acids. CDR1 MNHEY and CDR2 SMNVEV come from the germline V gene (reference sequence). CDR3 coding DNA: TGTGCCAGCAGTCGCTCCCGACAGCCAGGCGGCAATCAGCCCCAGCATTTT. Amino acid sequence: CASSRSRQPGGNQPQHF.

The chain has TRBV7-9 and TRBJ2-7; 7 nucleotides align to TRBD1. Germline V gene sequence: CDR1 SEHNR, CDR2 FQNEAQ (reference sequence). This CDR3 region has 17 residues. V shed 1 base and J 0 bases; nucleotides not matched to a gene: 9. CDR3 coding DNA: TGTGCCAGCAGCTTAGGGCCGGGACAGTCGAGCTCCTACGAGCAGTACTTC. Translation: CASSLGPGQSSSYEQYF.

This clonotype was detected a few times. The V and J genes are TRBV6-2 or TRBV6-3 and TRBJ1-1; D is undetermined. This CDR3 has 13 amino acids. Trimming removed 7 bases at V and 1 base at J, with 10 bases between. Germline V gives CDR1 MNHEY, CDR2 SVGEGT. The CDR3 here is CASTLRWNTEAFF. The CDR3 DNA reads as TGTGCCAGCACCCTTCGGTGGAACACTGAAGCTTTCTTT.

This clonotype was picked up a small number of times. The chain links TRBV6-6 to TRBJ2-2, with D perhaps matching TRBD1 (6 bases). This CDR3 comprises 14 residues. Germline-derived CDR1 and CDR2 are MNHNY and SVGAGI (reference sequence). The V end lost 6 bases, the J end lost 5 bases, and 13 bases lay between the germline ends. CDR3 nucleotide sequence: TGTGCCAGCAGGCGAGACAGGCCTACCGGGGAGCTGTTTTTT. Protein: CASRRDRPTGELFF.

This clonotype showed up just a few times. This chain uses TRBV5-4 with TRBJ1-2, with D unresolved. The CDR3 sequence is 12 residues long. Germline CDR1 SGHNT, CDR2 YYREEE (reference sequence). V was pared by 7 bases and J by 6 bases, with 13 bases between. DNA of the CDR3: TGTGCCAGCGCCTCGTCCCCCGATGGCTACACCTTC. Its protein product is CASASSPDGYTF. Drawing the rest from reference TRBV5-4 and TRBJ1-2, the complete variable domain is ETGVTQSPTHLIKTRGQQVTLRCSSQSGHNTVSWYQQALGQGPQFIFQYYREEENGRGNFPPRFSGLQFPNYSSELNVNALELDDSALYLCASASSPDGYTFGSGTRLTVV.

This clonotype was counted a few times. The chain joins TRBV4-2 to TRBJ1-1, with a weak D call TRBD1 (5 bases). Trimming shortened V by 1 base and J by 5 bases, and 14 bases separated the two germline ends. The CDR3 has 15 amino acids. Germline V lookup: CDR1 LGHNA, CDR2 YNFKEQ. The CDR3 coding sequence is TGTGCCAGCAGCCAAGTGACAAGTTGGGGGACTGAAGCTTTCTTT. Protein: CASSQVTSWGTEAFF.

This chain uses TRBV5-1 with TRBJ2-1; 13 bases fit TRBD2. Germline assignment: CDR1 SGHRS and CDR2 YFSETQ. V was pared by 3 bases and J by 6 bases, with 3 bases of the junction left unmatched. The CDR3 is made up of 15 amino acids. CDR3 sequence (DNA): TGCGCCAGCAGCTCGGGACTAGCGGGGTCCAATGAGCAGTTCTTC. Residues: CASSSGLAGSNEQFF. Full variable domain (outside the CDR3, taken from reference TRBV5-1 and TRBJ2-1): KAGVTQTPRYLIKTRGQQVTLSCSPISGHRSVSWYQQTPGQGLQFLFEYFSETQRNKGNFPGRFSGRQFSNSRSEMNVSTLELGDSALYLCASSSGLAGSNEQFFGPGTRLTVL.

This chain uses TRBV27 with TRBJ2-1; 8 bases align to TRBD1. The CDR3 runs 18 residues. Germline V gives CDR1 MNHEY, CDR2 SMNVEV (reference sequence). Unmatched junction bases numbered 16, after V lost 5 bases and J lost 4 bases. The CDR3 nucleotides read TGTGCCAGCAGTGCAACAATTTACGGACAGGGAGCTTACAATGAGCAGTTCTTC. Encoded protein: CASSATIYGQGAYNEQFF.

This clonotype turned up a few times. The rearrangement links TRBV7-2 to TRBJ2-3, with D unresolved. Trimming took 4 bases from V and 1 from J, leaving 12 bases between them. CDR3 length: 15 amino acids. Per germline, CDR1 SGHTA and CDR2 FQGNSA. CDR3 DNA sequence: TGTGCCAGCAGCTCCCACGGGTCTCGCACAGATACGCAGTATTTT. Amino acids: CASSSHGSRTDTQYF.

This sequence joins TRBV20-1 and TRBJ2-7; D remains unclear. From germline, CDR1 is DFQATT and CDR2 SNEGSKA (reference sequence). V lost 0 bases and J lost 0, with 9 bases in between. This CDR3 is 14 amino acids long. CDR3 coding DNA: TGCAGTGCTAGAGATCTGGGCGACTCCTACGAGCAGTACGTC. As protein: CSARDLGDSYEQYV.